The rows below give T cell receptor beta chains drawn from one sample of a study of blood T cell repertoires in COVID-19. TCRdb's table, derived via immunoSEQ multiplex PCR, lists solely in-frame clones and lacks some. The sample shows approximately 100,000 clones, 70% to 90% of them seen only once. Sample: peripheral blood. These receptors originate from a man in his fifties or sixties in a cohort sampled during active COVID-19. Each CDR3 is given without its conserved first and last residue.

TRBJ2-5 TRBV28 ASSLRQGKETQY
TRBJ1-5 TRBV19 ASSMGQGTQPQH
TRBJ2-2 TRBV7-3 ASSTYIRGSATGELF
TRBJ1-6 TRBV6-1 ASSEDGTGSSYNSPLH
TRBJ1-2 TRBV3-1/TRBV3-2 ASSQVRGLGYT
TRBJ2-1 TRBV10-3 ASRTSGDNNEQF
TRBJ1-2 TRBV2 ASGRYT
TRBJ2-1 TRBV7-2 ASSFRGNSYNEQF
TRBJ2-1 TRBV19 ASSLGKGTGAYNEQF
TRBJ2-3 TRBV6-2/TRBV6-3 ASSWGGQPDTQY